Below, 23 T cell receptor beta chains from the same sample are listed, as sequenced in a study of T cells in tuberculosis. The table came from immunoSEQ multiplex PCR; TCRdb's copy has only in-frame clones and leaves some out. The table records about 31,000 clones, approximately 96% of them present only once. Sequenced: PBMCs. The receptors were sampled from a donor aged 5 to 30 with latent tuberculosis or without tuberculosis infection.

CDR3 in DNA: TGCGCCAGCAGCTTGGGCACCACAGGGTACACGGAGACCCAGTACTTC. Translating gives CASSLGTTGYTETQYF. The chain has TRBV5-1 and TRBJ2-5, with D perhaps TRBD1 (6 bases). V was shortened by 0 bases and J by 5 bases, with 17 bases between the two germline ends. The CDR3 has 16 amino acids. CDR1 SGHRS and CDR2 YFSETQ come from the germline V gene.

The rearrangement joins TRBV5-1 to TRBJ2-1, with 9 bases matching TRBD1. J lost 4 bases, V lost 0 bases, and 2 bases had no gene match. The germline V gene has CDR1 SGHRS and CDR2 YFSETQ. The CDR3 totals 15 residues. CDR3 DNA: TGCGCCAGCAGCTTGGCGGACAGGGGTTACAATGAGCAGTTCTTC. Translated: CASSLADRGYNEQFF.

The chain recombines TRBV2 with TRBJ1-4, with 8 bases that match TRBD1. The CDR3 is 14 amino acids. V gave up 5 bases and J gave up 5 bases; unmatched junction bases: 4. Germline V gene sequence: CDR1 SNHLY, CDR2 FYNNEI. The CDR3 nucleotides are TGTGCCAGCAGTCGGACAGGGTTAAATGAAAAACTGTTTTTT. Its translation: CASSRTGLNEKLFF.

This chain uses TRBV9 with TRBJ1-1; D possibly corresponds to TRBD1 (5 bases). The CDR3 is 15 residues long. The ends were cut back, 5 bases at V and 0 bases at J, with 14 bases in the middle. From germline, CDR1 is SGDLS and CDR2 YYNGEE. CDR3 region: CASSPDPGLNTEAFF. For the CDR3, the DNA is TGTGCCAGCAGTCCGGATCCAGGGCTGAACACTGAAGCTTTCTTT.

V usage is TRBV15 and J usage is TRBJ1-5, with D uncertain. This CDR3 region has 15 residues. V lost 0 bases and J lost 0, with 6 bases in between. Germline V lookup: CDR1 LNHNV, CDR2 YYDKDF (reference sequence). DNA for the CDR3: TGTGCCACCAGCAGAGATCAGAATAGCAATCAGCCCCAGCATTTT. Encoded protein: CATSRDQNSNQPQHF. The variable domain in full, with the rest retrieved from reference TRBV15 and TRBJ1-5, is DAMVIQNPRYQVTQFGKPVTLSCSQTLNHNVMYWYQQKSSQAPKLLFHYYDKDFNNEADTPDNFQSRRPNTSFCFLDIRSPGLGDTAMYLCATSRDQNSNQPQHFGDGTRLSIL.

The CDR3 region has the DNA TGTGCCAGCAGTCCGGGGGGGTCGGTTGAAAAACTGTTTTTT. It codes for CASSPGGSVEKLFF. V and J are TRBV6-1 and TRBJ1-4; tentatively, D is TRBD1 (5 bases). Trimming stripped 5 bases from V and 7 bases from J, with 14 bases between. Germline-derived CDR1 and CDR2 are MNHNS and SASEGT. This CDR3 has 14 residues.

The chain has TRBV19 and TRBJ1-5; 7 positions match TRBD1. The germline V gene encodes CDR1 LNHDA and CDR2 SQIVND (reference sequence). Unmatched junction bases numbered 11, after V lost 9 bases and J lost 0 bases. This CDR3 is 16 amino acids long. In DNA, the CDR3 is TGTGCCAGAAAGGACAGGCAGATCTATAGCAATCAGCCCCAGCATTTT. This sequence encodes CARKDRQIYSNQPQHF.

The CDR3 nucleotides read TGTGCCAGCAGCAAGGTATCAGGACAATTAGCCAAAAACATTCAGTACTTC. Encoded protein: CASSKVSGQLAKNIQYF. The rearrangement uses TRBV21-1 and TRBJ2-4; the table names TRBD1, a call not compared with the DNA. TRBV21-1 is tagged as a pseudogene. The CDR3 has 17 residues.

V is TRBV5-4 and J is TRBJ2-7; 8 bases agree with TRBD1. This CDR3 has 18 amino acids. V shed 3 bases, J shed 0 bases, and the junction held 14 bases outside the gene matches. The germline CDR1 and CDR2 sequences are SGHNT and YYREEE (reference sequence). This CDR3 is CASSSWPGTGLLSYEQYF. The CDR3 DNA reads TGTGCCAGCAGCTCGTGGCCCGGGACAGGCCTTCTCTCCTACGAGCAGTACTTC.

The DNA for the CDR3 is TGTGCCAGCAGCCTCCGTTACAGCGGCGATTCCTACGAGCAGTACTTC. This translates into CASSLRYSGDSYEQYF. The chain carries TRBV27 and TRBJ2-7; D possibly corresponds to TRBD2 (5 bases). Looked up from germline, CDR1 is MNHEY and CDR2 is SMNVEV (reference sequence). The CDR3 sequence is 16 residues long. Trimming pared 6 bases from V and 1 base from J, leaving 19 bases between.

This chain connects TRBV2 to TRBJ1-2; D unclear. V was clipped by 1 base and J by 3 bases, with 12 bases between them. This CDR3 contains 15 residues. CDR1 and CDR2 from the germline V gene are SNHLY and FYNNEI. The CDR3 region is CASSEGTWSYYGYTF. Here the CDR3 DNA reads TGTGCCAGCAGTGAAGGTACTTGGAGTTACTATGGCTACACCTTC.

This clone was detected a few times. The rearrangement links TRBV5-1 to TRBJ1-5; D gene uncertain. The V end lost 3 bases, the J end lost 6 bases, and 10 bases lay between the germline ends. CDR3 length: 13 residues. The V gene's germline CDR1 is SGHRS and CDR2 YFSETQ. In DNA form, the CDR3 reads TGCGCCAGCAGCTCGGATGGAGGTCAGCCCCAGCATTTT. Translating it yields CASSSDGGQPQHF.

J is TRBJ1-1 and V is TRBV6-5; maybe TRBD1 (6 bases). The V end lost 4 bases, the J end lost 7 bases, and 16 bases lay between the germline ends. The CDR3 sequence is 14 residues long. Per the germline V gene, CDR1 is MNHEY and CDR2 is SVGAGI. CDR3 protein: CASSLARGKNEAFF. CDR3 nucleotide sequence: TGTGCCAGCAGTTTAGCCAGGGGAAAGAATGAAGCTTTCTTT.

The chain joins TRBV6-5 to TRBJ2-3, with D possibly TRBD2 on 5 matching bases. The V end was cut by 0 bases, the J end by 1 base, with 8 bases between. CDR1 and CDR2 from the germline V gene are MNHEY and SVGAGI. The CDR3 extends over 15 amino acids. This CDR3 reads CASSYSGAGTDTQYF. In DNA form, the CDR3 reads TGTGCCAGCAGTTACTCCGGAGCGGGCACAGATACGCAGTATTTT.

J is TRBJ1-2 and V is TRBV15; D not resolved. Germline loops: CDR1 LNHNV, CDR2 YYDKDF (reference sequence). Trimming pared 5 bases from V and 3 bases from J, leaving 10 bases between. This CDR3 is 13 amino acids long. DNA of the CDR3: TGTGCCACCAGCCCGGAGGTCGACTATGGCTACACCTTC. This codes for CATSPEVDYGYTF. The whole variable domain, remainder taken from reference TRBV15 and TRBJ1-2, is DAMVIQNPRYQVTQFGKPVTLSCSQTLNHNVMYWYQQKSSQAPKLLFHYYDKDFNNEADTPDNFQSRRPNTSFCFLDIRSPGLGDTAMYLCATSPEVDYGYTFGSGTRLTVV.

This clone was picked up one time. The genes are TRBV6-1 and TRBJ1-5; the D is unclear. V dropped 3 bases and J dropped 4 bases, with 7 bases sitting between them. The CDR3 contains 13 residues. Germline CDR1 MNHNS, CDR2 SASEGT. This CDR3 is CASSDWENQPQHF. The CDR3 DNA reads as TGTGCCAGCAGTGATTGGGAGAATCAGCCCCAGCATTTT.

This chain links TRBV9 with TRBJ1-2; D unclear. V lost 0 bases and J 8 bases, leaving 8 bases between the germline ends. The CDR3 contains 12 residues. Germline V lookup: CDR1 SGDLS, CDR2 YYNGEE. The CDR3 loop is CASSVAEGGYTF. The CDR3 DNA reads TGTGCCAGCAGCGTAGCGGAGGGAGGCTACACCTTC. The whole variable domain, remainder taken from reference TRBV9 and TRBJ1-2, is DSGVTQTPKHLITATGQRVTLRCSPRSGDLSVYWYQQSLDQGLQFLIQYYNGEERAKGNILERFSAQQFPDLHSELNLSSLELGDSALYFCASSVAEGGYTFGSGTRLTVV.

This chain uses TRBV15 with TRBJ2-7; D might be TRBD1 (6 bases). Germline V gene data show CDR1 as LNHNV and CDR2 as YYDKDF (reference sequence). Trimming took off 0 bases at V and 5 bases at J, with 14 bases between the two ends. This CDR3 is built from 15 residues. In nucleotides, the CDR3 is TGTGCCACCAGCAGAGATCGTCAGGGGACCCACGAGCAGTACTTC. It is translated as CATSRDRQGTHEQYF.

The CDR3 DNA follows: TGTGCCAGCAGCCGATCCCCCCCGGTGAACACCGGGGAGCTGTTTTTT. It is translated as CASSRSPPVNTGELFF. This chain joins TRBV7-7 and TRBJ2-2; D ambiguous. Germline V gene lookup returns CDR1 SSHAT and CDR2 FNYEAQ (reference sequence). Trimming shortened V by 5 bases and J by 1 base, and 14 bases separated the two germline ends. The CDR3 covers 16 residues. The whole variable domain, filled in from reference TRBV7-7 and TRBJ2-2, reads GAGVSQSPRYKVTKRGQDVTLRCDPISSHATLYWYQQALGQGPEFLTYFNYEAQPDKSGLPSDRFSAERPEGSISTLTIQRTEQRDSAMYRCASSRSPPVNTGELFFGEGSRLTVL.

The V gene is TRBV6-6, the J gene TRBJ1-1; D remains unclear. Germline V gives CDR1 MNHNY, CDR2 SVGAGI (reference sequence). The V end lost 5 bases, the J end lost 5 bases, and 15 bases lay between the germline ends. This CDR3 has 14 residues. The CDR3 nucleotides are TGTGCCAGCAGTCCGTGGAGGGTTGGGACTGAAGCTTTCTTT. It translates to CASSPWRVGTEAFF.

This sequence joins TRBV19 and TRBJ2-7; 8 positions agree with TRBD1. Germline CDR1 LNHDA, CDR2 SQIVND (reference sequence). The CDR3 is 15 residues long. V shed 5 bases and J 2 bases; nucleotides not matched to a gene: 8. The CDR3 bases are TGTGCCAGTAGTTCGTGGACAGGGAATCCCTACGAGCAGTACTTC. It specifies CASSSWTGNPYEQYF.

This chain connects TRBV19 to TRBJ2-3; TRBD2 agrees at 8 bases. Germline V gene sequence: CDR1 LNHDA, CDR2 SQIVND (reference sequence). The CDR3 covers 14 residues. V gave up 3 bases and J gave up 4 bases; unmatched junction bases: 3. The DNA for the CDR3 is TGTGCCAGTAGTATCGGGAGGGAGGCAGATACGCAGTATTTT. Its protein product is CASSIGREADTQYF.

The V call is TRBV9, the J call TRBJ2-1; the match to TRBD2 covers 13 bases. Germline assignment: CDR1 SGDLS and CDR2 YYNGEE. This CDR3 is built from 19 residues. Trimming took 0 bases from V and 0 from J; bases not matched to a gene: 6. CDR3 bases: TGTGCCAGCAGCGTAGCGACTAGCGGGAGGCTCAGCTCCTACAATGAGCAGTTCTTC. Amino acids: CASSVATSGRLSSYNEQFF.